The T cell receptor beta chain under discussion was sequenced for a study of T cells in tuberculosis. Overall study results and limits: Shorter CDR3-alpha in active tuberculosis partly drove smaller distances.

Assay: immunoSEQ multiplex PCR; the TCRdb copy retains only in-frame clones and omits some. This sample carries 35,000 to 55,000 clones, 94% of them seen once, and the ten largest clones take about 2%. This CDR3 is built from 14 residues. From germline, CDR1 is LGHNA and CDR2 YSLEER. V lost 1 base, J lost 2 bases, and 8 bases lay in between. Points on this clone: Its specificity is unknown.

Sequencing input: PBMCs. This TCR came from a donor aged 10-35 years with latent tuberculosis or without tuberculosis infection. Some clones in this sample may be carry-over from other donors' samples. V gene TRBV4-3 combines with J gene TRBJ2-5; no clear D. Written as DNA, the CDR3 is TGCGCCAGCAGCCAAGTTCCGGGTCAAGAGACCCAGTACTTC. Protein product: CASSQVPGQETQYF.